Below are 15 T cell receptor beta chains sequenced from a single sample in a study of beta chain features in type 1 diabetes. General study findings and limits: Among patients with Type 1 diabetes, TCRB CDR3s were moderately but significantly shorter in every one of the four CD4+ subsets.

The sequenced template was cDNA made from the entire isolated RNA. This table comes from immunoSEQ multiplex PCR, and its TCRdb copy is limited to in-frame clones, with some not included. The sample has roughly 150,000 clones, about 9% seen once. No antigen has been assigned to these receptors. Sequenced input: central memory CD4+ T cells from blood. The source is a woman aged 25 to 39 with type 1 diabetes.

This clone was observed a handful of times. The chain recombines TRBV11-2 with TRBJ2-7; maybe TRBD1 (6 bases). V was pared by 1 base and J by 5 bases, with 15 bases between. This CDR3 region has 15 residues. The V gene's germline CDR1 is SGHAT and CDR2 FQNNGV. For the CDR3, the DNA is TGTGCCAGCAGCTTAGGAGGGACACCTACCCACGAGCAGTACTTC. As protein: CASSLGGTPTHEQYF. The full variable domain, rest sourced from reference TRBV11-2 and TRBJ2-7, is EAGVAQSPRYKIIEKRQSVAFWCNPISGHATLYWYQQILGQGPKLLIQFQNNGVVDDSQLPKDRFSAERLKGVDSTLKIQPAKLEDSAVYLCASSLGGTPTHEQYFGPGTRLTVT.

There are a few counts of this clone. Other DNA sequences of this sample code for an identical CDR3. This rearrangement joins TRBV2 to TRBJ2-1; 10 bases are a match to TRBD2. The CDR3 runs 13 residues. The germline V gene encodes CDR1 SNHLY and CDR2 FYNNEI. V was clipped by 8 bases and J by 4 bases; unmatched bases: 2. CDR3 DNA sequence: TGTGCCAGCCGGACTAGCGGATACAATGAGCAGTTCTTC. Protein product: CASRTSGYNEQFF.

This clone was counted a few times. The chain links TRBV28 to TRBJ2-7, with 7 bases lining up with TRBD1. This CDR3 has 14 residues. The trim removed 0 bases at V and 12 bases at J, leaving 11 bases unmatched. The germline V gene has CDR1 MDHEN and CDR2 SYDVKM. The CDR3 nucleotides read TGTGCCAGCAGTTTATGGGAAGACAGGGTTGGGGGGTACTTC. It translates to CASSLWEDRVGGYF.

This clone was observed a few times. The rearrangement links TRBV19 to TRBJ2-3, with D perhaps TRBD1 (5 bases). Per germline, CDR1 LNHDA and CDR2 SQIVND (reference sequence). Trimming pared 3 bases from V and 0 bases from J, leaving 10 bases between. This CDR3 region has 15 residues. The CDR3 sequence: CASSIADSSTDTQYF. The CDR3 nucleotides read TGTGCCAGTAGTATCGCCGACAGTAGCACAGATACGCAGTATTTT.

As to this clone: Sequence at one end of the junction differs from germline and may be a read error. The J gene is TRBJ1-3, the V gene TRBV7-7; unclear D gene. CDR3 length: 13 amino acids. Per germline, CDR1 SSHAT and CDR2 FNYEAQ (reference sequence). The CDR3 DNA reads as TGTGCTAGCAGCGCGCTAGAGACGAACACCATATATTTT. Translation: CASSALETNTIYF.

The gene calls are TRBV28 and TRBJ2-7; weak D call: TRBD2 (6 bases). CDR3 length equals 18 residues. Germline CDR1 MDHEN, CDR2 SYDVKM. The V and J ends lost 7 bases and 2 bases respectively, with 27 bases between them. The chain's CDR3 is CASKSSFGLRGMAYEQYF. In nucleotides, the CDR3 is TGTGCCAGCAAATCATCTTTCGGACTGCGCGGGATGGCCTACGAGCAGTACTTC.

This clone was seen a handful of times. The V call is TRBV28, the J call TRBJ2-1, with TRBD2 identical over 9 bases. CDR1 MDHEN and CDR2 SYDVKM come from the germline V gene. The CDR3 has 15 amino acids. V was clipped by 7 bases and J by 6 bases; unmatched bases: 10. CDR3 amino acids: CASIETSGRPNEQFF. The CDR3 nucleotides are TGTGCCAGCATCGAGACTAGCGGTAGGCCCAATGAGCAGTTCTTC.

In this sample, this clone turned up a few times. CDR3 amino acids: CASSRTSGSLSDNEQFF. The CDR3 coding sequence is TGTGCCAGCTCAAGGACTAGCGGGAGTTTGAGCGACAATGAGCAGTTCTTC. The chain combines TRBV18 with TRBJ2-1, with 13 nucleotides matching TRBD2. V shed 5 bases and J 5 bases; nucleotides not matched to a gene: 9. Germline V gene sequence: CDR1 KGHSH, CDR2 LQKENI. This CDR3 region has 17 residues.

This rearrangement joins TRBV28 to TRBJ2-5; 7 positions agree with TRBD2. V dropped 5 bases and J dropped 4; count of bases not matched to a gene: 13. The V gene's germline CDR1 is MDHEN and CDR2 SYDVKM. The CDR3 is 16 amino acids. The CDR3 sequence: CASSAPRTGGAETQYF. The CDR3 DNA is TGTGCCAGCAGTGCCCCAAGGACGGGAGGAGCAGAGACCCAGTACTTC.

Only a few counts were recorded for this clone. The rearrangement links TRBV28 to TRBJ1-1, with 7 bases matching TRBD1. The germline CDR1 and CDR2 sequences are MDHEN and SYDVKM. The CDR3 runs to 14 residues. Trimming removed 5 bases from V and 5 bases from J; junction bases left unmatched: 8. For the CDR3, the DNA is TGTGCCAGCAGTCCCCGAGGGGGCGGGACTGAAGCTTTCTTT. Its translation is CASSPRGGGTEAFF.

The V gene is TRBV30, the J gene TRBJ2-5; a weak D match, TRBD1 (6 bases). The assigned J gene may be wrong: the sequence end matches TRBJ2-7 better. The CDR3 is made up of 13 amino acids. Looked up from germline, CDR1 is GTSNPN and CDR2 is SVGIG (reference sequence). In nucleotides, the CDR3 is TGTGCCTGGAGTATTAACAGGGATAGCGAGCAGTACTTC. As protein: CAWSINRDSEQYF.

This clone has only a few counts. This chain joins TRBV2 and TRBJ1-1, with 9 bases matching TRBD1. Germline lookup yields CDR1 SNHLY and CDR2 FYNNEI. V lost 0 bases, J lost 0 bases, and 2 bases stayed unmatched. The CDR3 extends over 16 amino acids. CDR3 bases: TGTGCCAGCAGTGAAGCGCGGGACAGGGTGAACACTGAAGCTTTCTTT. Translating it yields CASSEARDRVNTEAFF.

This clone was seen only a few times. The rearrangement joins TRBV27 to TRBJ2-7; a weak D match, TRBD1 (5 bases). The V gene lost 6 bases and the J gene lost 2 bases, with 14 bases spanning the gap. The CDR3 sequence is 14 residues long. CDR1 is MNHEY, CDR2 SMNVEV, per germline (reference sequence). The CDR3 protein is CASSPGPTPYEQYF. The CDR3 DNA is TGTGCCAGCAGCCCAGGGCCCACCCCCTACGAGCAGTACTTC.

J is TRBJ1-1 and V is TRBV18; weak D call: TRBD1 (6 bases). Germline CDR1 and CDR2: KGHSH and LQKENI. The ends were cut back, 5 bases at V and 0 bases at J, with 13 bases in the middle. CDR3 size: 15 residues. This CDR3 reads CASSTGLTMNTEAFF. In DNA, the CDR3 is TGTGCCAGCTCAACAGGGCTGACGATGAACACTGAAGCTTTCTTT.

This clone came up a few times. Other DNA variants within this sample encode the same CDR3. The chain combines TRBV5-1 with TRBJ2-2; D gene ambiguous. The CDR3 contains 16 residues. V was cut by 1 base and J by 0 bases, with 10 bases left in between. In germline, CDR1 is SGHRS, CDR2 YFSETQ. This chain's CDR3 is CASSLFAAANTGELFF. Written as DNA, the CDR3 is TGCGCCAGCAGCTTGTTTGCCGCGGCGAACACCGGGGAGCTGTTTTTT.